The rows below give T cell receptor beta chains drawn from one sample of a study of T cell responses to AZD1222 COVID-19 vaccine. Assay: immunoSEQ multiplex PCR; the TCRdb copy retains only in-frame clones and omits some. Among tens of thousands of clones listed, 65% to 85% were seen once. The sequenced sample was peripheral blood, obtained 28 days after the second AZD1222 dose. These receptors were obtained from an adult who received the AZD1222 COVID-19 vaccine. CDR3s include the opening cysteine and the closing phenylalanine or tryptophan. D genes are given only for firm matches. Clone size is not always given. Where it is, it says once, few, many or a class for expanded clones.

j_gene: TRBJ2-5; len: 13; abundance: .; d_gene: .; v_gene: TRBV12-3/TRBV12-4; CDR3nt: TGTGCCAGCACTCTTGGATATCAAGAGACCCAGTACTTC; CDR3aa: CASTLGYQETQYF
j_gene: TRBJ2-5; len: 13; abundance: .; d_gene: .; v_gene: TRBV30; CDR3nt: TGTGCCTGGAGTGTACAAGACCAAGAGACCCAGTACTTC; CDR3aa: CAWSVQDQETQYF
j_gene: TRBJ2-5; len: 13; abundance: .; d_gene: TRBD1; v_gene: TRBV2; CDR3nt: TGTGCCAGCAGAACAGGGGGCGGAGAGACCCAGTACTTC; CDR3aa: CASRTGGGETQYF
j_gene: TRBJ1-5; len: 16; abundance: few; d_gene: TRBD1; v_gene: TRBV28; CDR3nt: TGTGCCAGCAGTTTTCCACTTGGACAGGGAGGACAGCCCCAGCATTTT; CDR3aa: CASSFPLGQGGQPQHF
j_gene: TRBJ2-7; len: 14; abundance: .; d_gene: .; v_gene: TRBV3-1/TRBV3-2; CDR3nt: TGTGCCAGCAGCCGGGCTAGGGGCGTTTACGAGCAGTACTTC; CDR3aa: CASSRARGVYEQYF
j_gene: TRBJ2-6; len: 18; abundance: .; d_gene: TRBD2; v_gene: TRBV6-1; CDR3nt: TGTGCCAGCAGTGTCGTTGGCGGGAGTTATTCTGGGGCCAACGTCCTGACTTTC; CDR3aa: CASSVVGGSYSGANVLTF
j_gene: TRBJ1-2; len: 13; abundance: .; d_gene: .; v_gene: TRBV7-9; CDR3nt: TGTGCCAGCAGCTCTAGACATGCCTATGGCTACACCTTC; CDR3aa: CASSSRHAYGYTF
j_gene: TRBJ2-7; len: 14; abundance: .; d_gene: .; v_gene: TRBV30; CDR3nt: TGTGCCTGGATGAAATTCCAGGCACCCTACGAGCAGTACTTC; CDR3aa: CAWMKFQAPYEQYF
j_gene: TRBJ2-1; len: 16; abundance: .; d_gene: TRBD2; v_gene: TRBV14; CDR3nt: TGTGCCAGCAGCCAAGAAAAACTAGCGCCATACAATGAGCAGTTCTTC; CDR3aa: CASSQEKLAPYNEQFF
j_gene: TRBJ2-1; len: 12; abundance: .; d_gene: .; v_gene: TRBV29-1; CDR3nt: TGCAGCGTTGTTCTGGGGGGCAATGAGCAGTTCTTC; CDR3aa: CSVVLGGNEQFF
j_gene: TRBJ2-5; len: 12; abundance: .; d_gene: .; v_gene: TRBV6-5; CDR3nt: TGTGCCAGCAGTTATGATGGGGAGACCCAGTACTTC; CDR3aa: CASSYDGETQYF
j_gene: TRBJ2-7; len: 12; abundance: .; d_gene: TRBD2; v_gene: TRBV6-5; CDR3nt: TGTGCCACCGATCTAGCGGGATACGAGCAGTACTTC; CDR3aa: CATDLAGYEQYF
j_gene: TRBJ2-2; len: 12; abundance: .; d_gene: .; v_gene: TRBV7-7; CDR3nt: TGTGCCAGCAGCTTAGGCACCGGGGAGCTGTTTTTT; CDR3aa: CASSLGTGELFF
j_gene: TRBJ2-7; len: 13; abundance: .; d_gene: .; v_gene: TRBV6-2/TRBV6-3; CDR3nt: TGTGCCAGCAGCGTTCTCAGGGGTTACGAGCAGTACTTC; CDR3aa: CASSVLRGYEQYF
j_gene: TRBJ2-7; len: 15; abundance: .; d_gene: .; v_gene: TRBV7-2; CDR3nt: TGTGCCAGCAGTTACGGAGGGAGGAGTGCCGACGAGCAGTACTTC; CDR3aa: CASSYGGRSADEQYF
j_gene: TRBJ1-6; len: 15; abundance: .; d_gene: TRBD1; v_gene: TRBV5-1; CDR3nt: TGCGCCAGCAGCTTGGACAGGGGGAATAATTCACCCCTCCACTTT; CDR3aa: CASSLDRGNNSPLHF
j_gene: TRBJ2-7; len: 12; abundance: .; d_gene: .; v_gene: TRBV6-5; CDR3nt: TGTGCCAGCAGTCTACCACTGGGGGAGCAGTACTTC; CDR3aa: CASSLPLGEQYF
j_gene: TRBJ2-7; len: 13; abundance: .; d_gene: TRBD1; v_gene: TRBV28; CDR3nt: TGTGCCAGCAGTTCAGGGGGTAAATACGAGCAGTACTTC; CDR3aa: CASSSGGKYEQYF
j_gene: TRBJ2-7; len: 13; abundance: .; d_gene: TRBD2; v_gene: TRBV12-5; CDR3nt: TGTGCTAGTGGTTTGGCCGGGGGGTGGGAGCAGTACTTC; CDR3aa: CASGLAGGWEQYF
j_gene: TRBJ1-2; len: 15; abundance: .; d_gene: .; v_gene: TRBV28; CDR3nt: TGTGCCAGCAGTTTATTGGCGGCCGGAGGGGATGGCTACACCTTC; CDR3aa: CASSLLAAGGDGYTF
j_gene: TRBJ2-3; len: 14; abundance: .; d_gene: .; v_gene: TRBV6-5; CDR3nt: TGTGCCAGCAGCCCGGGACAAAGCACAGATACGCAGTATTTT; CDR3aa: CASSPGQSTDTQYF
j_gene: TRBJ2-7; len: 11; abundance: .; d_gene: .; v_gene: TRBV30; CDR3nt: TGTGCCTGGACTAACTCCTACGAGCAGTACTTC; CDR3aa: CAWTNSYEQYF
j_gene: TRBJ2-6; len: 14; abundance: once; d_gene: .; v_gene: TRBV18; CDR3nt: TGTGCCAGCTCATCGGACGCTGGGGCCAACGTCCTGACTTTC; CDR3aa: CASSSDAGANVLTF
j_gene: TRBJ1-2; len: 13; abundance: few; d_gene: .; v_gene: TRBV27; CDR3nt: TGTGCCAGCAGTTTACAGGGCGGCTATGGCTACACCTTC; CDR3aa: CASSLQGGYGYTF
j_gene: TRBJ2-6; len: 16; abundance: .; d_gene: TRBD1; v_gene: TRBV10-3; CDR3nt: TGTGCCATCAGTGGGGGACAGTCCTTGGGGGCCAACGTCCTGACTTTC; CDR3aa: CAISGGQSLGANVLTF
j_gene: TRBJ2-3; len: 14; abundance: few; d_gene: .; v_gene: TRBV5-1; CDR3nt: TGCGCCAGCAGCCCAGGGGTGGGCACAGATACGCAGTATTTT; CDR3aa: CASSPGVGTDTQYF
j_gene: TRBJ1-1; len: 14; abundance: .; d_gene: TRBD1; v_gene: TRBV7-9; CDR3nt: TGTGCCAGCAGCTTAGGAGTGTGGGACAGTGAAGCTTTCTTT; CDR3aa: CASSLGVWDSEAFF
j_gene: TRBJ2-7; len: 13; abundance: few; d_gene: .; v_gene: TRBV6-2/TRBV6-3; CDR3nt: TGTGCCAGCAGTTACCGGGACACCTACGAGCAGTACTTC; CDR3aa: CASSYRDTYEQYF
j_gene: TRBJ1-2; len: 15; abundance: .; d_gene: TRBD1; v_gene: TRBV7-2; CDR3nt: TGTGCCAGCAGCCCAGGACAGGGGAGGAACTATGGCTACACCTTC; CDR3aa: CASSPGQGRNYGYTF
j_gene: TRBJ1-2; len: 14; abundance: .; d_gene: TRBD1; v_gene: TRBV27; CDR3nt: TGTGCCAGCAGTTTGGCAGGGGGCACCTATGGCTACACCTTC; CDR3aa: CASSLAGGTYGYTF
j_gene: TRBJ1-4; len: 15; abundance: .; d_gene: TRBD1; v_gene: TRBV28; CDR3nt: TGTGCCAGCAATGCCGCCGGGACAGGGCAAGAAAAACTGTTTTTT; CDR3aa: CASNAAGTGQEKLFF
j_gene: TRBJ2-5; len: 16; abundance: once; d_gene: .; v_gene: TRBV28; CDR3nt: TGTGCCAGCAGTTTATGGACAAGCAAGTCCCAAGAGACCCAGTACTTC; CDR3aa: CASSLWTSKSQETQYF
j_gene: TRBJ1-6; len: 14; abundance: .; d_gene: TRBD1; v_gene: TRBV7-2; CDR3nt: TGTGCCAGCAGCCTTAGGACAGGGTGGAGACCCCTCCACTTT; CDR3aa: CASSLRTGWRPLHF
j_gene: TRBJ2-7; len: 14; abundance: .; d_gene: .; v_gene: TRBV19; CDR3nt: TGTGCCAGTAGTATAGATTGGGGTCCTGGGGAGCAGTACTTC; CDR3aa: CASSIDWGPGEQYF
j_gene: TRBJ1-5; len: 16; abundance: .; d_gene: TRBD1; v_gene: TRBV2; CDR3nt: TGTGCCAGCAGTCCGGGCCGGGACAGGGGCGGTCAGCCCCAGCATTTT; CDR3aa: CASSPGRDRGGQPQHF
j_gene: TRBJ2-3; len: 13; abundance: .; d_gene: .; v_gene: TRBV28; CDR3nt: TGTGCCAGTAACAGGGTGCTCACAGATACGCAGTATTTT; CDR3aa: CASNRVLTDTQYF
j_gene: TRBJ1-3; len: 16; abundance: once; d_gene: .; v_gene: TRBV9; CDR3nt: TGTGCCAGCAGCGGTTCGGACAGTCCGTCTGGAAACACCATATATTTT; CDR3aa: CASSGSDSPSGNTIYF
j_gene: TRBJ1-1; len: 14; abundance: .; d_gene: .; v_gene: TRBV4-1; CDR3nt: TGCGCCAGCAGCCAAGATGGGGTTTTCAGGCAAGCTTTCTTT; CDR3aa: CASSQDGVFRQAFF
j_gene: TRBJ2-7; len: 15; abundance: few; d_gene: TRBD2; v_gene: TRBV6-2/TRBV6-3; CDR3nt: TGTGCCAGCAGCCCACCGGGACTAGCGGGACGCGAGCAGTACTTC; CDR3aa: CASSPPGLAGREQYF
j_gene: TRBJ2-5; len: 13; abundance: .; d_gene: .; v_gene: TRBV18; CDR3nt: TGTGCCAGCTCACCACCGGTTCGGGAGACCCAGTACTTC; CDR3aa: CASSPPVRETQYF
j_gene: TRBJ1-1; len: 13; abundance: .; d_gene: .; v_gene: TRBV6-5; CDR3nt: TGTGCCAGCACCCACGCAGGGAACACTGAAGCTTTCTTT; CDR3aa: CASTHAGNTEAFF
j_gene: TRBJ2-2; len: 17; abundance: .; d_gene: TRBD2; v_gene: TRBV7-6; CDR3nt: TGTGCCAGCAGCCACCCCCATGCAGCGGGAGGAACCGGGGAGCTGTTTTTT; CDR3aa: CASSHPHAAGGTGELFF
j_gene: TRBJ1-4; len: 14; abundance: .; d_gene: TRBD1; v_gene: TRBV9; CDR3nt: TGTGCCAGCAGCGTACAGGGGGGCAATGAAAAACTGTTTTTT; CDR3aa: CASSVQGGNEKLFF
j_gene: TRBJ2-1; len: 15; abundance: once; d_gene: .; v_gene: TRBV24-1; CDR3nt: TGTGCCACCAGTGATCGTGGCAGGCCCTACAATGAGCAGTTCTTC; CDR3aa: CATSDRGRPYNEQFF
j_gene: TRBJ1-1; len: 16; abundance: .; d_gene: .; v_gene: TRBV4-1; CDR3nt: TGCGCCAGCAGCCAAGAATTGGTACAGATGAACACTGAAGCTTTCTTT; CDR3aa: CASSQELVQMNTEAFF
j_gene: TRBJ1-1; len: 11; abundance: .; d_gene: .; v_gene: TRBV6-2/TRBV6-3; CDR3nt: TGTGCCAGCAGCCCCAGAACTGAAGCTTTCTTT; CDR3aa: CASSPRTEAFF
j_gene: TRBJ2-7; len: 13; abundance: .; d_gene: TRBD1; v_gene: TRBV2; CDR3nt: TGTGCCAGCAGGGCGGCAGGGGGCTACGAGCAGTACTTC; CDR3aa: CASRAAGGYEQYF
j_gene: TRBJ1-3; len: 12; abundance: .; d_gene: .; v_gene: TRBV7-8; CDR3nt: TGTGCCAGCAGCTTAGCCGTCGGCACCATATATTTT; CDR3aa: CASSLAVGTIYF
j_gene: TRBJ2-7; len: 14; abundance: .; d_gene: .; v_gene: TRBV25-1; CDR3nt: TGTGCCAGCAGTGAATCGGACTACGGCTACGAGCAGTACTTC; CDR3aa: CASSESDYGYEQYF
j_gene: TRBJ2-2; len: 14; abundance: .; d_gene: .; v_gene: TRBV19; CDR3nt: TGTGCCAGTAGTATTGGGGGGACCACCGGGGAGCTGTTTTTT; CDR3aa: CASSIGGTTGELFF
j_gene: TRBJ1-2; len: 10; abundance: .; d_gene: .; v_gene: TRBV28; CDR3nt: TGTGCCAGCAATCGGAATGGCTACACCTTC; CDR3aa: CASNRNGYTF
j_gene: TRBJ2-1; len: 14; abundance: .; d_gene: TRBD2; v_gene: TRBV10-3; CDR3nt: TGTGCCACCATTAGCGGGAACGGCTACAATGAGCAGTTCTTC; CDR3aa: CATISGNGYNEQFF
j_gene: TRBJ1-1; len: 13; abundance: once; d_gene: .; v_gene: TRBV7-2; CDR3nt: TGTGCCAGCAGCCCGGGACCGCGGCTTGAAGCTTTCTTT; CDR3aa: CASSPGPRLEAFF
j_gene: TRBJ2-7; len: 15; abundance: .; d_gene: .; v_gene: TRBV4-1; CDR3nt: TGCGCCAGCAGCCGTACAACCGGGCCTGCCTACGAGCAGTACTTC; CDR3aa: CASSRTTGPAYEQYF
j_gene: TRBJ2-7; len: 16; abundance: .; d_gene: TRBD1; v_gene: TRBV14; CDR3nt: TGTGCCAGCAGCCCCATCGGACAGGGAAAAGTCCACGAGCAGTACTTC; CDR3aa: CASSPIGQGKVHEQYF
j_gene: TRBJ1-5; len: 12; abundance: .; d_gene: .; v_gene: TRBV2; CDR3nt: TGTGCCAGCAGACAGCTCAATCAGCCCCAGCATTTT; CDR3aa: CASRQLNQPQHF